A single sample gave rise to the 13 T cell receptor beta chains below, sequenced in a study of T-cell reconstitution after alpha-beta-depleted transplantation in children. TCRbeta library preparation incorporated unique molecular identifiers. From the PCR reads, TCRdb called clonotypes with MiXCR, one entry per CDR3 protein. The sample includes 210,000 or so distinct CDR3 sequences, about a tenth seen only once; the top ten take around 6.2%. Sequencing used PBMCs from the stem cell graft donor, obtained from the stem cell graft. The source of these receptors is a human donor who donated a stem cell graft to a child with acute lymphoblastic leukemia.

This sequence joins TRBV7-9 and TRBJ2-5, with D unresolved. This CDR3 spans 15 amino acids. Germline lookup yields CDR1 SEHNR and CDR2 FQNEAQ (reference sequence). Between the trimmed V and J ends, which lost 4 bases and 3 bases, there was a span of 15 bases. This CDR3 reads CASSSPGLDEETQYF. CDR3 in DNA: TGTGCCAGCAGCTCGCCTGGATTAGATGAAGAGACCCAGTACTTC.

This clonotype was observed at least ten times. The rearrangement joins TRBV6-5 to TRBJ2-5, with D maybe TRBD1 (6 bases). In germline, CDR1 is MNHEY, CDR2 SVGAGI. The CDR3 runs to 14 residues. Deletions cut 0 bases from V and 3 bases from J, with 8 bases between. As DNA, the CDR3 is TGTGCCAGCAGTTACTCGGGGACAAAAGAGACCCAGTACTTC. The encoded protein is CASSYSGTKETQYF.

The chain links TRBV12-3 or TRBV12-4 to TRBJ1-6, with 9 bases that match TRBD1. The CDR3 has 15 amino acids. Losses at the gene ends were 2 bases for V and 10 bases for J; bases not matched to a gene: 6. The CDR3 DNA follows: TGTGCCAGCAGTTTAAGGGACAGGGCTTCGTCACCCCTCCACTTT. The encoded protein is CASSLRDRASSPLHF.

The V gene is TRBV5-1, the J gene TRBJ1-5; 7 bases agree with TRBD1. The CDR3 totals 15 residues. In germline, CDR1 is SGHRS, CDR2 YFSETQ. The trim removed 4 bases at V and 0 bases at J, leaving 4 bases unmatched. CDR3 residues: CASSLGTASNQPQHF. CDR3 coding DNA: TGCGCCAGCAGCCTTGGGACAGCTAGCAATCAGCCCCAGCATTTT.

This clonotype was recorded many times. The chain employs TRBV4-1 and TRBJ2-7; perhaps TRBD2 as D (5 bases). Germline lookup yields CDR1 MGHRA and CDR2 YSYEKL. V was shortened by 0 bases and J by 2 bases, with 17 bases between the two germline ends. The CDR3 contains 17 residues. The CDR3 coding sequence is TGCGCCAGCAGCCAAGAAGGGAGCCTGGCGGCCACCTACGAGCAGTACTTC. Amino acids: CASSQEGSLAATYEQYF.

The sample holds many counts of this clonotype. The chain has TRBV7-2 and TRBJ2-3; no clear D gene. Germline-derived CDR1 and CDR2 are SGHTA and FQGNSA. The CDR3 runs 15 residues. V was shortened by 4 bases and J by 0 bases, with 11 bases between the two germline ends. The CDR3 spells CASSSRPGSTDTQYF. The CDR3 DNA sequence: TGTGCCAGCAGCTCGCGGCCCGGTAGCACAGATACGCAGTATTTT.

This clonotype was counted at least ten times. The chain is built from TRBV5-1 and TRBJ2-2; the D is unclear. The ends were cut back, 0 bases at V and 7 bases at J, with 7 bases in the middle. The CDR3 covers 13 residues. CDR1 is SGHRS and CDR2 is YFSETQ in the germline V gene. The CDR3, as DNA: TGCGCCAGCAGCTTGGAGGTGGTCGGGGAGCTGTTTTTT. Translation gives CASSLEVVGELFF.

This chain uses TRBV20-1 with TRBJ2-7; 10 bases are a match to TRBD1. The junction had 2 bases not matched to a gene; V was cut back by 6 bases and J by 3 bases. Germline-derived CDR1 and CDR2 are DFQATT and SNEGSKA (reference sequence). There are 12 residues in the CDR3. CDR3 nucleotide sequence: TGCAGTGCGGGGGACAGGGGCTACGAGCAGTACTTC. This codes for CSAGDRGYEQYF.

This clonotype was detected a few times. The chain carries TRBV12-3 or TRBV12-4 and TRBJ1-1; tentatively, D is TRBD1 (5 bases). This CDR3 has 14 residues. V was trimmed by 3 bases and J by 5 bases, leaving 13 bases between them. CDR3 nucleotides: TGTGCCAGCAGTTTGAAGAGGGGCCGGACTGAAGCTTTCTTT. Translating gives CASSLKRGRTEAFF.

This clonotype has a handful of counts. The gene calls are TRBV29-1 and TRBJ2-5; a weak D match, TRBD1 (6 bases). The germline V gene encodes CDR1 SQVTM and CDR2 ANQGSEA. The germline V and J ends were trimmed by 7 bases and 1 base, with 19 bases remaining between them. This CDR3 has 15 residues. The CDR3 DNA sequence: TGCAGCGCCCGCGGACAGCTCAACGTCCAAGAGACCCAGTACTTC. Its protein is CSARGQLNVQETQYF.

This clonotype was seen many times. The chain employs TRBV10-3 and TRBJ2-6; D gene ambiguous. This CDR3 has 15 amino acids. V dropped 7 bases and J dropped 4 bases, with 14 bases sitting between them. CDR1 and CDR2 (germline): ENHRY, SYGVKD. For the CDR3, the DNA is TGTGCCATCAATCCAGGCCTAGGAGGGGCCAACGTCCTGACTTTC. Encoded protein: CAINPGLGGANVLTF.

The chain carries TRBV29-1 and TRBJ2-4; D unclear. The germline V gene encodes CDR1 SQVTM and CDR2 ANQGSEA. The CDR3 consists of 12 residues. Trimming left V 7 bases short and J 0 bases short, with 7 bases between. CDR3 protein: CSAWLAKNIQYF. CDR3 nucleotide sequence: TGCAGCGCTTGGCTAGCCAAAAACATTCAGTACTTC.

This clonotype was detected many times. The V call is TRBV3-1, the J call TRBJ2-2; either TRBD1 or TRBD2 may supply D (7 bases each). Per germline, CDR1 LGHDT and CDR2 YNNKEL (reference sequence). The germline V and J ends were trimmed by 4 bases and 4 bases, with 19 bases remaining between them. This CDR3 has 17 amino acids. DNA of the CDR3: TGTGCCAGCAGCCCTCCCGGGAGGACAGGCGGCACCGGGGAGCTGTTTTTT. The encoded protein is CASSPPGRTGGTGELFF.